Each of the 9 T cell receptor beta chains below was sequenced from the same sample in a study of blood T cell repertoires in COVID-19. TCRdb keeps only in-frame clones here, not all; method: immunoSEQ multiplex PCR. The table includes about 38,000 clones, 80% to 90% detected once. The specimen was peripheral blood. The receptors stem from a man aged 55 to 70 with COVID-19, enrolled during active disease.

This chain uses TRBV7-2 with TRBJ1-1; no reliable D call. CDR1 and CDR2 (germline): SGHTA, FQGNSA. Trimming removed 1 base at V and 2 bases at J, with 11 bases between. The CDR3 is made up of 15 amino acids. The CDR3 loop reads CASSLDQRENTEAFF. The DNA for the CDR3 is TGTGCCAGCAGCTTAGACCAGAGGGAAAACACTGAAGCTTTCTTT.

The V and J genes are TRBV18 and TRBJ1-1, with a tentative D call TRBD1 (5 bases). V was clipped by 2 bases and J by 4 bases, with 11 bases between them. Germline CDR1 KGHSH, CDR2 LQKENI. The CDR3 spans 14 residues. The CDR3 DNA follows: TGTGCCAGCTCACCAAAGATAGGGGCCACTGAAGCTTTCTTT. Its translation: CASSPKIGATEAFF.

This sequence joins TRBV5-8 and TRBJ2-7; 7 bases match TRBD1. The CDR3 is made up of 14 amino acids. Trimming took 4 bases from V and 4 from J; bases not matched to a gene: 8. CDR1 and CDR2 from the germline V gene are SGHTS and YDEGEE. The CDR3 bases are TGTGCCAGCAGCCCCACGCTACAGGGGTACGAGCAGTACTTC. Encoded protein: CASSPTLQGYEQYF. The variable domain in full, with the rest retrieved from reference TRBV5-8 and TRBJ2-7, is EAGVTQSPTHLIKTRGQQATLRCSPISGHTSVYWYQQALGLGLQFLLWYDEGEERNRGNFPPRFSGRQFPNYSSELNVNALELEDSALYLCASSPTLQGYEQYFGPGTRLTVT.

The chain joins TRBV6-2 or TRBV6-3 to TRBJ1-5; D might be TRBD1 (5 bases). The V gene's germline CDR1 is MNHEY and CDR2 SVGEGT. Trimming removed 2 bases at V and 0 bases at J, with 11 bases between. The CDR3 totals 16 residues. CDR3 in amino acids: CASSYATANSNQPQHF. The CDR3 region has the DNA TGTGCCAGCAGTTACGCGACAGCTAATAGCAATCAGCCCCAGCATTTT.

The V call is TRBV5-5, the J call TRBJ1-6; D is unresolved. V dropped 2 bases and J dropped 9 bases, with 12 bases sitting between them. CDR1 is SGHKS and CDR2 is YYEKEE in the germline V gene (reference sequence). This CDR3 region has 14 residues. CDR3 region: CASSFNPAGSPLHF. The CDR3 nucleotides are TGTGCCAGCAGCTTTAACCCCGCGGGTTCACCCCTCCACTTT.

The genes are TRBV28 and TRBJ2-7; D might be TRBD1 (6 bases). The CDR3 runs 13 residues. The germline V and J ends were trimmed by 2 bases and 4 bases, with 9 bases remaining between them. Germline V CDR1 and CDR2: MDHEN, SYDVKM. The CDR3 region is CASSLGRGYEQYF. CDR3 DNA: TGTGCCAGCAGTTTAGGTAGGGGGTACGAGCAGTACTTC.

This chain uses TRBV19 with TRBJ2-1; D is perhaps TRBD2 (5 bases). Trimming pared 3 bases from V and 2 bases from J, leaving 20 bases between. CDR3 size: 18 residues. CDR1 and CDR2 from the germline V gene are LNHDA and SQIVND (reference sequence). The CDR3 DNA reads TGTGCCAGTAGTATGAGGGTTCCCCGTCCGGAGACCTACAATGAGCAGTTCTTC. Protein product: CASSMRVPRPETYNEQFF. The full variable domain, rest sourced from reference TRBV19 and TRBJ2-1, is DGGITQSPKYLFRKEGQNVTLSCEQNLNHDAMYWYRQDPGQGLRLIYYSQIVNDFQKGDIAEGYSVSREKKESFPLTVTSAQKNPTAFYLCASSMRVPRPETYNEQFFGPGTRLTVL.

This chain joins TRBV5-1 and TRBJ1-6, with D possibly being TRBD1 (6 bases). CDR3 length equals 15 residues. The V end was cut by 0 bases, the J end by 9 bases, with 13 bases between. The V gene's germline CDR1 is SGHRS and CDR2 YFSETQ. CDR3 in amino acids: CASSLGTDGGSPLHF. The CDR3 nucleotides are TGCGCCAGCAGCTTGGGGACAGACGGAGGTTCACCCCTCCACTTT.

The rearrangement uses TRBV9 and TRBJ2-3, with D tentatively TRBD2 (5 bases). Germline assignment: CDR1 SGDLS and CDR2 YYNGEE. The ends were cut back, 0 bases at V and 0 bases at J, with 11 bases in the middle. The CDR3 totals 16 residues. The CDR3 reads CASSVDVGLSTDTQYF. The CDR3 DNA follows: TGTGCCAGCAGCGTAGACGTTGGACTGAGCACAGATACGCAGTATTTT.